Each of the 14 T cell receptor beta chains below was sequenced from the same sample in a study of regulatory T cells in long-lasting Graves disease. Sequencing libraries for TCR beta were prepared with iRepertoire HTBI primers and Arm-PCR of CDR3 regions. TCRdb re-analysed the multiplex PCR reads in MiXCR, keeping a single row per CDR3 protein. The table records under 400,000 distinct CDR3 sequences, approximately 15% of them present only once. Documented time point: newly diagnosed GD, antithyroid drugs for less than 3 months. The authors made the TCR library using RNA they extracted from PBMCs. A further study also used this sample, focusing on T cells in Graves' hyperthyroidism and ophthalmopathy.

Sequenced material: peripheral blood mononuclear cells (PBMCs), taken at new diagnosis, from a patient treated with antithyroid drugs. The source of these receptors is a man aged 40-50 years with Graves disease.

This clonotype was counted ten times or more. The V gene is TRBV28, the J gene TRBJ2-7, with unresolved D. V was cut by 4 bases and J by 4 bases, with 17 bases left in between. The CDR3 runs 15 residues. The germline V gene encodes CDR1 MDHEN and CDR2 SYDVKM. The CDR3 loop reads CASSSTLGKGYEQYF. CDR3 DNA: TGTGCCAGCAGTTCAACCTTAGGGAAAGGGTACGAGCAGTACTTC.

This chain connects TRBV29-1 to TRBJ2-7; no clear D gene. V was pared by 4 bases and J by 2 bases, with 15 bases between. Germline V CDR1 and CDR2: SQVTM, ANQGSEA. This CDR3 is built from 14 residues. The CDR3 DNA follows: TGCAGCGTTGTAGTTGCAGGACCTACCTACGAGCAGTACTTC. It yields the protein CSVVVAGPTYEQYF.

There are many counts of this clonotype. The chain carries TRBV28 and TRBJ2-7; the D gene is possibly TRBD2 (5 bases). V dropped 6 bases and J dropped 5 bases, with 20 bases sitting between them. Germline V CDR1 and CDR2: MDHEN, SYDVKM. There are 15 residues in the CDR3. The CDR3 is CASSKPSGKLNEQYF. CDR3 DNA: TGTGCCAGCAGCAAACCCTCGGGGAAGTTAAACGAGCAGTACTTC.

The J gene is TRBJ1-1, the V gene TRBV19; D not certain. The CDR3 is made up of 14 amino acids. CDR1 and CDR2 (germline): LNHDA, SQIVND (reference sequence). Trimming cost V 7 bases and J 4 bases, with 16 bases left between them. The DNA for the CDR3 is TGTGCCAGTACAGTCGAGGATTCTGCCACTGAAGCTTTCTTT. It codes for CASTVEDSATEAFF. The variable domain in full, completed from reference TRBV19 and TRBJ1-1, reads DGGITQSPKYLFRKEGQNVTLSCEQNLNHDAMYWYRQDPGQGLRLIYYSQIVNDFQKGDIAEGYSVSREKKESFPLTVTSAQKNPTAFYLCASTVEDSATEAFFGQGTRLTVV.

This clonotype was detected many times. The chain combines TRBV18 with TRBJ2-2, with D possibly called TRBD1 or TRBD2 (6 bases each). The CDR3 sequence is 14 residues long. Germline CDR1 is KGHSH and CDR2 is LQKENI. The V end lost 3 bases, the J end lost 8 bases, and 13 bases lay between the germline ends. CDR3 region: CASSPEQGGGELFF. CDR3 sequence (DNA): TGTGCCAGCTCACCGGAACAGGGAGGAGGGGAGCTGTTTTTT. Looking up the rest from reference TRBV18 and TRBJ2-2 gives the full variable domain: NAGVMQNPRHLVRRRGQEARLRCSPMKGHSHVYWYRQLPEEGLKFMVYLQKENIIDESGMPKERFSAEFPKEGPSILRIQQVVRGDSAAYFCASSPEQGGGELFFGEGSRLTVL.

The count of this clonotype is one. This may be a read error: a much more frequent sequence differs by one nucleotide. Here the CDR3 DNA reads TGTGCCAGCGGCCGCCAGACAGGGGGGGGCACTGAAGCTTTCTTT. It translates to CASGRQTGGGTEAFF. The rearrangement joins TRBV7-2 to TRBJ1-1, with 9 bases that match TRBD1. The CDR3 runs to 15 residues. J gave up 4 bases and V 8 bases, and 11 bases lay outside the gene matches. Germline V gene data show CDR1 as SGHTA and CDR2 as FQGNSA.

The rearrangement joins TRBV24-1 to TRBJ1-6; D not certain. The CDR3 spans 14 residues. Germline-derived CDR1 and CDR2 are KGHDR and SFDVKD. The V end lost 2 bases, the J end lost 7 bases, and 8 bases lay between the germline ends. The CDR3 protein is CATSDSRSNSPLHF. CDR3 DNA: TGTGCCACCAGTGATTCCAGATCGAATTCACCCCTCCACTTT.

This clonotype has at least ten counts. The chain has TRBV12-3 or TRBV12-4 and TRBJ2-7; tentative D call: TRBD2 (6 bases). With 1 base removed from V and 2 bases from J, the gap between germline ends came to 15 bases. CDR3 size: 16 residues. The CDR3 region is CASSLGGLRTTYEQYF. In DNA, the CDR3 is TGTGCCAGCAGTTTAGGGGGACTCCGGACAACCTACGAGCAGTACTTC.

This clonotype was seen only a few times. The chain combines TRBV7-2 with TRBJ2-1; 9 bases are shared with TRBD2. The V segment lost 0 bases and the J segment 4 bases; nucleotides outside the gene matches: 10. The CDR3 extends over 18 amino acids. CDR1 and CDR2 (germline): SGHTA, FQGNSA. In DNA, the CDR3 is TGTGCCAGCAGCTTAGCAGGAGCGGGGGGTATATCGTACAATGAGCAGTTCTTC. It translates to CASSLAGAGGISYNEQFF.

This clonotype was recorded at least ten times. This chain connects TRBV27 to TRBJ2-7; unclear D gene. The V gene's germline CDR1 is MNHEY and CDR2 SMNVEV (reference sequence). Trimming removed 4 bases at V and 5 bases at J, with 15 bases between. The CDR3 is 14 amino acids. The CDR3 sequence is CASSSPRALHEQYF. In DNA, the CDR3 is TGTGCCAGCAGTTCCCCCCGGGCCTTACACGAGCAGTACTTC.

Many counts were recorded for this clonotype. CDR3 residues: CASRPRDRVFRQPQHF. CDR3 nucleotides: TGTGCCAGCAGACCCCGGGACAGGGTGTTTCGACAGCCCCAGCATTTT. This chain joins TRBV2 and TRBJ1-5; 9 positions agree with TRBD1. CDR3 length equals 16 residues. Germline lookup yields CDR1 SNHLY and CDR2 FYNNEI. Trimming at V came to 6 bases and at J to 7 bases, leaving 13 bases not matched to a gene. The variable domain in full, with the rest retrieved from reference TRBV2 and TRBJ1-5, is EPEVTQTPSHQVTQMGQEVILRCVPISNHLYFYWYRQILGQKVEFLVSFYNNEISEKSEIFDDQFSVERPDGSNFTLKIRSTKLEDSAMYFCASRPRDRVFRQPQHFGDGTRLSIL.

In this sample, this clonotype turned up a few times. The chain recombines TRBV6-2 or TRBV6-3 with TRBJ2-2; D perhaps matches TRBD1 (5 bases). From germline, CDR1 is MNHEY and CDR2 SVGEGT. There are 13 residues in the CDR3. V was shortened by 7 bases and J by 1 base, with 7 bases between the two germline ends. CDR3 amino acids: CASNGQNTGELFF. In DNA, the CDR3 is TGTGCCAGCAATGGACAGAACACCGGGGAGCTGTTTTTT.

This clonotype was detected many times. The rearrangement joins TRBV18 to TRBJ1-5; unclear D gene. Trimming took 6 bases from V and 7 from J, leaving 10 bases between them. Germline CDR1 and CDR2: KGHSH and LQKENI. The CDR3 is made up of 12 amino acids. CDR3 sequence: CASSPSGQPQHF. For the CDR3, the DNA is TGTGCCAGCTCGCCCTCAGGCCAGCCCCAGCATTTT. Full variable domain (outside the CDR3, taken from reference TRBV18 and TRBJ1-5): NAGVMQNPRHLVRRRGQEARLRCSPMKGHSHVYWYRQLPEEGLKFMVYLQKENIIDESGMPKERFSAEFPKEGPSILRIQQVVRGDSAAYFCASSPSGQPQHFGDGTRLSIL.

In this sample, this clonotype turned up many times. The CDR3 sequence: CASSPLSGGAETQYF. The CDR3 DNA reads as TGTGCCAGCAGCCCACTAAGCGGGGGGGCTGAGACCCAGTACTTC. This chain links TRBV7-2 with TRBJ2-5, with TRBD2 identical over 10 bases. This CDR3 has 15 amino acids. The germline V gene has CDR1 SGHTA and CDR2 FQGNSA. The V gene end was trimmed by 5 bases and the J gene end by 5 bases; junction bases not matched to a gene: 8.